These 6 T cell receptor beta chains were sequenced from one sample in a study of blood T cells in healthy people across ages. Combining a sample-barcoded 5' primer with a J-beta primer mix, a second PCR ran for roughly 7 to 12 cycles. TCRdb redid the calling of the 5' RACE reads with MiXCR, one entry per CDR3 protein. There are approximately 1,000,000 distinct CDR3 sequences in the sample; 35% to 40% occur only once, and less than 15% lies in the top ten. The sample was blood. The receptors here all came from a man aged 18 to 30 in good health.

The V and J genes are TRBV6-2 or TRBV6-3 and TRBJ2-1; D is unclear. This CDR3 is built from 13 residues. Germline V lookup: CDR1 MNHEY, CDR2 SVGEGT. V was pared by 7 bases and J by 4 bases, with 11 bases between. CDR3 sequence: CASTPDQYNEQFF. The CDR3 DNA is TGTGCCAGCACTCCTGACCAGTACAATGAGCAGTTCTTC.

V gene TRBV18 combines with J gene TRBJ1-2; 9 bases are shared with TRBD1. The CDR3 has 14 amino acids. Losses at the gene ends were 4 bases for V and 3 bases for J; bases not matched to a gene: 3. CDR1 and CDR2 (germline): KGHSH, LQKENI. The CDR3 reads CASSRTGEDYGYTF. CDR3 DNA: TGTGCCAGCTCACGGACAGGGGAGGACTATGGCTACACCTTC.

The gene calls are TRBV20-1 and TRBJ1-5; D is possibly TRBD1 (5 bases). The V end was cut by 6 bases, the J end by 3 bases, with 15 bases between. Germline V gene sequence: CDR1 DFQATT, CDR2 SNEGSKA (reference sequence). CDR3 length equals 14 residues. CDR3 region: CSAIGGNDNQPQHF. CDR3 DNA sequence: TGCAGTGCCATCGGGGGGAACGACAATCAGCCCCAGCATTTT.

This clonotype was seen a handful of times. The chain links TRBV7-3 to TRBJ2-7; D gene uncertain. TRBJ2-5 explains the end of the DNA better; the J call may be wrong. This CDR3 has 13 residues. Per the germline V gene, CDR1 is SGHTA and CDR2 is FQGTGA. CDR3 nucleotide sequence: TGTGCCAGCAGCTTAGAGACCCTAGGGACCCAGTACTTC. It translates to CASSLETLGTQYF.

The CDR3 coding sequence is TGCAGTGCTATGGTTCCGGGACACGAGTATGGCTACACCTTC. It translates to CSAMVPGHEYGYTF. The chain combines TRBV20-1 with TRBJ1-2, with a weak D call TRBD1 (6 bases). This CDR3 is built from 14 residues. The V and J ends lost 4 bases and 5 bases respectively, with 17 bases between them. Germline assignment: CDR1 DFQATT and CDR2 SNEGSKA (reference sequence).

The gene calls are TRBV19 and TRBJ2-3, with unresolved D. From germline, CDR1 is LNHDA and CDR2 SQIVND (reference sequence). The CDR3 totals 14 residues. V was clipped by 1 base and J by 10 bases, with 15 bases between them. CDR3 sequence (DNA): TGTGCCAGTAGTATAGGGCGGACGGCGAGTTCGCAGTATTTT. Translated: CASSIGRTASSQYF. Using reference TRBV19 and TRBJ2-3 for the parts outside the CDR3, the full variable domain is DGGITQSPKYLFRKEGQNVTLSCEQNLNHDAMYWYRQDPGQGLRLIYYSQIVNDFQKGDIAEGYSVSREKKESFPLTVTSAQKNPTAFYLCASSIGRTASSQYFGPGTRLTVL.